This T cell receptor beta chain stems from a study of OX40 agonist ivuxolimab in advanced cancers. For the study at large: Age averaged about 66 years (range roughly 23 to 79), and around 78% were male.

Baseline was the first blood sampling point, followed by cycle 4 day 1 and cycle 7 day 1. Overall study findings and caveats: In CD8+ T cells, expanded clones were on average more numerous than in CD4+. A proportion of nonresponders additionally exhibited low normalized T-cell clonal expansion.

The CDR3 extends over 14 amino acids. Trimming cost V 3 bases and J 6 bases; bases outside gene matches: 6. Per germline, CDR1 SGDLS and CDR2 YYNGEE. Profiling relied on immunoSEQ multiplex PCR, and the TCRdb table lists in-frame clones only, not all of them. The repertoire holds about 97,000 clones, with roughly 90% as singletons. As regards this clone: The antigen is undetermined.

V gene TRBV9 combines with J gene TRBJ1-2; 9 bases agree with TRBD1. Sequences were derived from CD4+ or CD8+ T cells sorted from blood, sampled in a trial of the OX40 agonist ivuxolimab. The origin of this receptor is an adult with an advanced solid tumor such as melanoma, head and neck, liver or kidney cancer. In DNA form, the CDR3 reads TGTGCCAGCAGCGGAGGGACAGGGTGGGATGGCTACACCTTC. Translating it yields CASSGGTGWDGYTF.